This TCR beta chain was recovered during a study of blood T cell repertoires in COVID-19. About the research overall: Researchers got acute and convalescent COVID-19 samples from the United States, Italy and Spain. The analysed material was cDNA or gDNA that came from T cells, B-cell-depleted T cells, or PBMCs.

Per the original methods: Estimation of nucleated cell counts was performed using reference gene primer amplification. Sequenced by immunoSEQ multiplex PCR; TCRdb stores in-frame clones only, minus some. D and trimming were read from the DNA, whereas the V and J calls and clone size are those reported in that table. The sample includes 71,000 or so clones, about 86% of them seen just once. The source of this sequence is a man in his 70s with acute or convalescent COVID-19. The sequenced sample was peripheral blood.

CDR3 amino acids: CASSYAGQGGNQPQHF. The CDR3 nucleotides read TGTGCCAGCAGTTACGCGGGACAGGGAGGCAATCAGCCCCAGCATTTT. The chain combines TRBV6-2 or TRBV6-3 with TRBJ1-5; the match to TRBD1 covers 9 bases. The V and J ends lost 2 bases and 2 bases, in that order; junction bases with no gene match: 4. Germline assignment: CDR1 MNHEY and CDR2 SVGEGT. This CDR3 contains 16 residues.